This TCR beta chain is from a study of blood T cells in healthy people across ages. This clonotype has a handful of counts. V was shortened by 4 bases and J by 0 bases, with 7 bases between the two germline ends. Germline V gives CDR1 DFQATT, CDR2 SNEGSKA (reference sequence). The CDR3 extends over 13 amino acids. Sample-barcoded 5' priming and a J-beta primer mix drove a second PCR of roughly 6 to 12 cycles. One entry per CDR3 protein results from TCRdb running MiXCR on the 5' RACE reads. The repertoire includes 750,000 to 950,000 distinct CDR3 sequences, about a quarter of them detected once, and under 3% sits in the top ten. A further study also used this sample, focusing on T cells of mothers and their children. From that study: In this cohort, donors were three healthy Caucasian mothers plus their six children.

This chain connects TRBV20-1 to TRBJ2-1; no definite D call. The sequence derives from a boy between 10 and 17 years old in good health. Sequenced: blood. For the CDR3, the DNA is TGCAGTGCTAAGACGGACTCCTACAATGAGCAGTTCTTC. It translates to CSAKTDSYNEQFF.